The T cell receptor (beta chain) under discussion was sequenced for a study of blood T cell repertoires in COVID-19. Study-level background: The study drew acute and convalescent COVID-19 samples from the United States, Italy and Spain.

This clone was seen a few times. Germline trimming cut 3 bases from V and 4 bases from J; bases unmatched to any gene: 8. Germline CDR1 reads KGHSH; CDR2 reads LQKENI. The CDR3 is 15 residues long. Libraries were prepared by immunoSEQ multiplex PCR; TCRdb keeps only in-frame clonotypes and omits some of them. The sample consists of about 230,000 clones, over 75% of them appearing once. The sequence derives from an elderly woman with acute or convalescent COVID-19. The sample taken for sequencing was peripheral blood. The gene calls are TRBV18 and TRBJ1-1, with 7 nucleotides matching TRBD1. CDR3 nucleotide sequence: TGTGCCAGCTCACCTACTGGACAGGCGAGCACTGAAGCTTTCTTT. It codes for CASSPTGQASTEAFF.